This T cell receptor beta chain was documented in a study of beta chain features in type 1 diabetes. Overall study results and limits: These data did not resolve whether HLA type affects TCRB rearrangement. Significant though moderate, a shortening of TCRB CDR3s appeared in all four CD4+ subsets of Type 1 diabetes patients.

The single heparinised draw taken from each donor contained roughly 100 mL of blood on average. The CDR3 is 13 amino acids. Trimming cost V 5 bases and J 3 bases, with 10 bases left between them. Per the germline V gene, CDR1 is LNHDA and CDR2 is SQIVND (reference sequence). On this clone itself: Its specificity is not known.

The whole isolated RNA underwent reverse transcription, so sequencing captured expressed TCRB transcripts. Assay used: immunoSEQ multiplex PCR; TCRdb lists only in-frame clones, some missing. Here the sample spans 140,000 or so clones, 13% being singletons. V and J are TRBV19 and TRBJ1-2, with D possibly being TRBD1 (5 bases). Input material: central memory CD4+ T cells from blood. The receptor was derived from a man aged 18 to 35 with type 1 diabetes. CDR3 in amino acids: CASSPRGDYGYTF. The DNA of the CDR3 is TGTGCCAGTAGTCCTCGGGGGGACTATGGCTACACCTTC.